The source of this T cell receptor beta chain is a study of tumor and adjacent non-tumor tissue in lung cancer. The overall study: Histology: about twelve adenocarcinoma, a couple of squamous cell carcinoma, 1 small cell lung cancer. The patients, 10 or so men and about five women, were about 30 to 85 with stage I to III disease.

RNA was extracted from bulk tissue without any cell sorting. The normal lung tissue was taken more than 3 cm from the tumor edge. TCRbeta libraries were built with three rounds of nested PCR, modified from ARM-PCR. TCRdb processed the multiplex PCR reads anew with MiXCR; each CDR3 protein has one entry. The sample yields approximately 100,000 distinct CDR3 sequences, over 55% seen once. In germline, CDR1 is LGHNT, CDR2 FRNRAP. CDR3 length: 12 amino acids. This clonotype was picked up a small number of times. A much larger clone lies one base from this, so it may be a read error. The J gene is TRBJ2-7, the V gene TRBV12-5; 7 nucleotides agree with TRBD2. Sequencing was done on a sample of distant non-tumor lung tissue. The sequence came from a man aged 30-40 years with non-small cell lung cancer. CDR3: CASGPWEGEHYF. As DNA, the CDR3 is TGTGCTAGTGGTCCCTGGGAGGGCGAGCATTACTTC.